This is a list of T cell receptor beta chains from one sample in a study of T cells in Graves' hyperthyroidism and ophthalmopathy. TCRdb processed the multiplex PCR reads anew with MiXCR; each CDR3 protein has one entry. This table has 300,000 or so distinct CDR3 sequences, 21% appearing once. Sequenced sample: blood. The receptors stem from a woman in her forties or fifties with Graves' hyperthyroidism. The CDR3 runs from the conserved cysteine through the conserved F or W. The order of the fields is D gene, V gene, J gene, clone size, CDR3 DNA, CDR3 protein. A D gene is named only where the DNA matches it firmly. Rows may omit the clone size; those that give it use once, few, many or a size class.

TRBD1	TRBV7-2	TRBJ2-1	few	TGTGCCAGCAGCTTAGCCGGGACAGGGCTATACAATGAGCAGTTCTTC	CASSLAGTGLYNEQFF
NA	TRBV18	TRBJ2-3	many	TGTGCCAGCAGCGACACAGATACGCAGTATTTT	CASSDTDTQYF
TRBD1	TRBV9	TRBJ1-2	NA	TGTGCCAGCAGCACCGGACAGGGGGCGCAAAAAGATGGCTACACCTTC	CASSTGQGAQKDGYTF
NA	TRBV4-2	TRBJ2-5	many	TGTGCCAGCAGCCAAGAGGATAACCGTCAAGAGACCCAGTACTTC	CASSQEDNRQETQYF
TRBD2	TRBV4-2	TRBJ2-5	NA	TGTGCCAGCAGCAAGACGGGACTAGCCGGGGAGACCCAGTACTTC	CASSKTGLAGETQYF
TRBD1	TRBV28	TRBJ1-5	many	TGTGCCAGCAAGACAGGGGCTCTGGAGCCCCAGCATTTT	CASKTGALEPQHF
NA	TRBV20-1	TRBJ2-3	many	TGCAGTGCTAGACACGAAAATACAGATACGCAGTATTTT	CSARHENTDTQYF
NA	TRBV20-1	TRBJ2-3	few	TGCAGTGCTACCCACAGGAACACAGATACGCAGTATTTT	CSATHRNTDTQYF
NA	TRBV12-3/TRBV12-4	TRBJ1-2	many	TGTGCCAGCAGCTCCAGCGACGGATTGAACTATGGCTACACCTTC	CASSSSDGLNYGYTF
TRBD1	TRBV20-1	TRBJ2-3	NA	TGCAGTGCTCCGGGACAGGGGAAGGGGGATCCCACAGATACGCAGTATTTT	CSAPGQGKGDPTDTQYF